These T cell receptor beta chains were read from a single sample in a study of brain T cells in children with intractable seizures. Some clones are missing from TCRdb's copy, which holds only in-frame ones; the method was immunoSEQ multiplex PCR. The table shows 300,000 to 400,000 clones, with roughly 93% occurring only once. The sample consisted of peripheral blood, taken about 5 months after surgery. All receptors derive from a boy under three years old with tuberous sclerosis and intractable seizures. CDR3s include the opening cysteine and the closing phenylalanine or tryptophan. The D gene is left open where the match is weak. Rows may omit the clone size; those that give it use once, few, many or a size class.

V gene	clone size	J gene	D gene	CDR3 DNA	CDR3 protein
TRBV9	few	TRBJ1-5	NA	TGTGCCAGCAGCGTAGCGGGGTATAGCAATCAGCCCCAGCATTTT	CASSVAGYSNQPQHF
TRBV7-3	NA	TRBJ2-1	NA	TGTGCCAGCAGACTCCTCCGGGACACCGAGCAGTTCTTC	CASRLLRDTEQFF
TRBV27	once	TRBJ1-2	NA	TGTGCCAGCAGTCCCGTGGGTCCGGCCGACTATGGCTACACCTTC	CASSPVGPADYGYTF
TRBV12-3/TRBV12-4	once	TRBJ1-6	NA	TGTGCCAGCAGTTTTCGAGCGACCTCACCCCTCCACTTT	CASSFRATSPLHF
TRBV6-5	NA	TRBJ2-5	TRBD2	TGTGCCAGCAGTTACTCTTCCAGCGGGATCGGAGAGACCCAGTACTTC	CASSYSSSGIGETQYF
TRBV19	NA	TRBJ2-1	NA	TGTGCCAGTAGTTATCCGGGCTCCTACAATGAGCAGTTCTTC	CASSYPGSYNEQFF
TRBV7-8	NA	TRBJ1-5	NA	TGTGCCAGCAGCTTAGATACAGGGAACAATCAGCCCCAGCATTTT	CASSLDTGNNQPQHF
TRBV5-1	NA	TRBJ1-4	NA	TGCGCCAGCAGCTTGATGGGGCAAGGCCAAGAAAAACTGTTTTTT	CASSLMGQGQEKLFF
TRBV24-1	NA	TRBJ1-2	NA	TGTGCCACCAGTGATTTGAAAGGAAAGAATGGCTACACCTTC	CATSDLKGKNGYTF
TRBV7-9	NA	TRBJ2-7	NA	TGTGCCAGCAGCTTAAGTCCTGTAGCCGAGCAGTACTTC	CASSLSPVAEQYF
TRBV28	NA	TRBJ2-5	TRBD2	TGTGCCAGCAGTTTTGGGGGGAGGGCCCGGGAGACCCAGTACTTC	CASSFGGRARETQYF
TRBV6-1	NA	TRBJ2-2	TRBD2	TGTGCCAGCAGTGGGAAGGGACTAGCGGGAGGGCCCGTTACCGGGGAGCTGTTTTTT	CASSGKGLAGGPVTGELFF
TRBV15	NA	TRBJ2-1	TRBD2	TGTGCCACCAGCAAAAGACTAGCTGGCTACAATGAGCAGTTCTTC	CATSKRLAGYNEQFF
TRBV27	NA	TRBJ2-7	TRBD1	TGTGCCAGCAGTTTTAGGGGCAGGGGGTACGAGCAGTACTTC	CASSFRGRGYEQYF
TRBV9	NA	TRBJ2-3	TRBD2	TGTGCCAGCAGCGTAGAAAGCGGGAATCTAGATACGCAGTATTTT	CASSVESGNLDTQYF
TRBV9	once	TRBJ2-3	TRBD2	TGTGCCAGCAGCGTTAGCGGGGGGGCCACAGATACGCAGTATTTT	CASSVSGGATDTQYF